This T cell receptor beta chain was identified during a study of CD8 T cell repertoires and HIV-1 epitope variants. Study background: Tested: three Gag epitope families, Nef HW9 and YT9. A roughly 9-day culture received IL-2, IL-7 and IL-15 on days 3 and 7. An uncultured baseline aliquot held 1M T cells. General study points: The TAALDMSHF plasma variant had no responses, unlike KF9 (roughly 5 clonotypes) and HW9 (one).

Germline V gives CDR1 SGHAT, CDR2 FQNNGV. The CDR3 totals 15 residues. V trimming: 1 base; J trimming: 2 bases; junction bases outside the gene matches: 5. Method: immunoSEQ multiplex PCR; TCRdb's copy keeps in-frame clones and lacks some. This sample has a few thousand clones, with around 66% found just once. Details on this clone: The antigen is unknown.

The chain employs TRBV11-2 and TRBJ2-7; 7 nucleotides align to TRBD2. The specimen sequenced was cultured CD8+ T cells derived from PBMCs. The receptor was isolated from a male donor with HIV. The CDR3 bases are TGTGCCAGCAGCTTAGTCGGGCGGGGGACCTACGAGCAGTACTTC. Its translation is CASSLVGRGTYEQYF.